Presented here are 25 T cell receptor beta chains from one specimen sequenced in a study of radiation and T cells in renal cell carcinoma. The time point is: blood 2 weeks post-SBRT. Treatment noted: 15 Gy SBRT to primary tumor, nephrectomy 4 weeks later. TCRdb's copy holds only in-frame clones and misses some; the assay was immunoSEQ multiplex PCR. The sample carries about 150,000 clones, roughly 86% recorded once. The source material was blood, sampled from a patient whose treatment included radiotherapy and nephrectomy. The receptors come from a woman aged 45-65 years with renal cell carcinoma.

CDR3 amino acids: CATSRDSNTGTGGNEQYF. The CDR3 region has the DNA TGTGCCACCAGCAGAGATTCGAATACCGGGACAGGGGGGAACGAGCAGTACTTC. The genes are TRBV15 and TRBJ2-7, with 11 positions matching TRBD1. V lost 0 bases, J lost 5 bases, and 12 bases stayed unmatched. Germline CDR1 is LNHNV and CDR2 is YYDKDF (reference sequence). This CDR3 is built from 18 residues.

The DNA of the CDR3 is TGTGCCAGTAGTGAACTCGGACAGACTCTCTATGGCTACACCTTC. Protein product: CASSELGQTLYGYTF. V gene TRBV19 combines with J gene TRBJ1-2, with a weak D call TRBD1 (6 bases). Trimming took 5 bases from V and 4 from J, leaving 17 bases between them. The CDR3 is 15 amino acids. Germline V gene lookup returns CDR1 LNHDA and CDR2 SQIVND (reference sequence).

The genes are TRBV7-8 and TRBJ2-7, with D perhaps given as TRBD1 or TRBD2 (6 bases each). V shed 5 bases and J shed 1 base, with 12 bases lying between them. This CDR3 is built from 14 residues. Germline-derived CDR1 and CDR2 are SGHVS and FQNEAQ. Written as DNA, the CDR3 is TGTGCCAGCAGCCGGGGGCCCCCATCCTACGAGCAGTACTTC. Translating gives CASSRGPPSYEQYF.

As to this clone: Compared with germline, one end of the junction differs, possibly owing to a read error. The chain is built from TRBV7-7 and TRBJ1-1, with 7 bases lining up with TRBD1. Germline V CDR1 and CDR2: SSHAT, FNYEAQ (reference sequence). The CDR3 length is 13 residues. The CDR3 is CASSSGQDTEAFF. In DNA, the CDR3 is TGTGCTAGCAGCTCTGGACAGGACACTGAAGCTTTCTTT.

The V call is TRBV5-1, the J call TRBJ2-1; 8 positions agree with TRBD2. The V and J ends lost 0 bases and 8 bases, in that order; junction bases with no gene match: 10. In germline, CDR1 is SGHRS, CDR2 YFSETQ. The CDR3 extends over 16 amino acids. The CDR3 coding sequence is TGCGCCAGCAGCTTGGATGGGACTAGAGTCGGCGATGAGCAGTTCTTC. Amino acid sequence: CASSLDGTRVGDEQFF.

The CDR3 DNA reads as TGTGCCAGTGCACGGGACAGGGGCTACGAGCAGTACTTC. This translates into CASARDRGYEQYF. V gene TRBV6-4 combines with J gene TRBJ2-7, with 10 bases aligning to TRBD1. V gave up 9 bases and J gave up 3 bases; unmatched junction bases: 5. The CDR3 consists of 13 residues. Germline CDR1 and CDR2: MRHNA and SNTAGT.

The chain carries TRBV19 and TRBJ2-2, with TRBD1 identical over 7 bases. The CDR3 has 15 residues. Germline CDR1 LNHDA, CDR2 SQIVND (reference sequence). Trimming cost V 6 bases and J 6 bases; bases outside gene matches: 10. DNA for the CDR3: TGTGCCAGTAGCGCTACAGGGGATTCGGCCGGGGAGCTGTTTTTT. Residues: CASSATGDSAGELFF.

In its sample, this clone was seen a few times. The chain joins TRBV5-1 to TRBJ2-7; D possibly matches TRBD1 or TRBD2 (6 bases each). Per germline, CDR1 SGHRS and CDR2 YFSETQ. V dropped 0 bases and J dropped 2 bases, with 15 bases sitting between them. The length of the CDR3 is 16 residues. The CDR3 nucleotides are TGCGCCAGCAGCTTGGGGCTTCGGGGGCTAGCCTACGAGCAGTACTTC. Protein: CASSLGLRGLAYEQYF. The full variable domain, in which reference TRBV5-1 and TRBJ2-7 provide the parts outside the CDR3, is KAGVTQTPRYLIKTRGQQVTLSCSPISGHRSVSWYQQTPGQGLQFLFEYFSETQRNKGNFPGRFSGRQFSNSRSEMNVSTLELGDSALYLCASSLGLRGLAYEQYFGPGTRLTVT.

The V gene is TRBV11-2, the J gene TRBJ2-2; no clear D gene. From germline, CDR1 is SGHAT and CDR2 FQNNGV. CDR3 length: 11 residues. The ends were cut back, 6 bases at V and 8 bases at J, with 7 bases in the middle. CDR3 nucleotides: TGTGCCAGCAGTACCCTGGGGGAGCTGTTTTTT. This sequence encodes CASSTLGELFF.

V and J are TRBV5-1 and TRBJ1-4; D gene unclear. CDR3 length equals 16 residues. V was shortened by 2 bases and J by 8 bases, with 19 bases between the two germline ends. Germline values: CDR1 SGHRS, CDR2 YFSETQ. In DNA form, the CDR3 reads TGCGCCAGCAGCTTAACCAGTCCCCGGGGAGGGGAAAAACTGTTTTTT. Amino acid sequence: CASSLTSPRGGEKLFF. The entire variable domain, with the rest obtained from reference TRBV5-1 and TRBJ1-4, is as follows: KAGVTQTPRYLIKTRGQQVTLSCSPISGHRSVSWYQQTPGQGLQFLFEYFSETQRNKGNFPGRFSGRQFSNSRSEMNVSTLELGDSALYLCASSLTSPRGGEKLFFGSGTQLSVL.

The chain couples TRBV18 to TRBJ2-2; D uncertain. Germline V gives CDR1 KGHSH, CDR2 LQKENI. The CDR3 is 15 residues long. V was cut by 6 bases and J by 7 bases, with 18 bases left in between. The DNA of the CDR3 is TGTGCCAGCTCTCCCCGGGCCTCATCCCTCGGGGAGCTGTTTTTT. Protein: CASSPRASSLGELFF.

The rearrangement links TRBV27 to TRBJ2-3, with a possible D match to TRBD1 (5 bases). The CDR3 runs to 16 residues. Germline values: CDR1 MNHEY, CDR2 SMNVEV (reference sequence). V was trimmed by 5 bases and J by 0 bases, leaving 15 bases between them. CDR3 in DNA: TGTGCCAGCAGTCTGACAGCAGGACGTAGCACAGATACGCAGTATTTT. This encodes CASSLTAGRSTDTQYF.

J is TRBJ1-1 and V is TRBV7-9, with 7 nucleotides matching TRBD1. The CDR3 contains 17 residues. Germline V lookup: CDR1 SEHNR, CDR2 FQNEAQ (reference sequence). V lost 5 bases and J lost 1; bases outside the gene matches: 13. CDR3 region: CASSPMVRQGRNTEAFF. In DNA form, the CDR3 reads TGTGCCAGCAGCCCAATGGTGAGACAGGGCAGGAACACTGAAGCTTTCTTT.

V is TRBV5-1 and J is TRBJ2-5, with D possibly matching TRBD2 (5 bases). Trimming removed 0 bases at V and 5 bases at J, with 26 bases between. The V gene's germline CDR1 is SGHRS and CDR2 YFSETQ. The CDR3 has 19 residues. The CDR3 loop is CASSLAGSPTTVSGETQYF. The DNA for the CDR3 is TGCGCCAGCAGCTTGGCCGGTTCCCCGACTACTGTCTCGGGGGAGACCCAGTACTTC.

The J gene is TRBJ1-1, the V gene TRBV19; D uncertain. This CDR3 is 13 amino acids long. The V gene lost 4 bases and the J gene lost 0 bases, with 6 bases spanning the gap. Germline lookup yields CDR1 LNHDA and CDR2 SQIVND (reference sequence). The DNA of the CDR3 is TGTGCCAGTAGTAAGGTCATGAACACTGAAGCTTTCTTT. It specifies CASSKVMNTEAFF.

The V gene is TRBV19, the J gene TRBJ1-1; 7 positions match TRBD1. After removal of 5 bases from V and 1 base from J, the junction contained 4 bases not matched to a gene. The germline V gene encodes CDR1 LNHDA and CDR2 SQIVND (reference sequence). The CDR3 sequence is 14 residues long. The CDR3 DNA follows: TGTGCCAGTAGTCATCCAGGGGGGAACACTGAAGCTTTCTTT. It is translated as CASSHPGGNTEAFF.

J is TRBJ1-2 and V is TRBV6-6; D ambiguous. There are 13 residues in the CDR3. V was trimmed by 2 bases and J by 0 bases, leaving 4 bases between them. Looked up from germline, CDR1 is MNHNY and CDR2 is SVGAGI (reference sequence). CDR3 amino acids: CASSYQANYGYTF. CDR3 sequence (DNA): TGTGCCAGCAGTTACCAAGCTAACTATGGCTACACCTTC.

The chain couples TRBV2 to TRBJ2-1, with 8 bases aligning to TRBD2. The CDR3 runs to 17 residues. The V gene's germline CDR1 is SNHLY and CDR2 FYNNEI. V trimming: 3 bases; J trimming: 9 bases; junction bases outside the gene matches: 16. CDR3 region: CASSDSGGDPSLVEQFF. CDR3 sequence (DNA): TGTGCCAGCAGTGATTCGGGGGGGGACCCCAGTTTGGTTGAGCAGTTCTTC.

This chain connects TRBV2 to TRBJ1-1, with D perhaps matching TRBD1 (5 bases). V lost 3 bases and J 4 bases, leaving 12 bases between the germline ends. The CDR3 is 14 amino acids. In germline, CDR1 is SNHLY, CDR2 FYNNEI. CDR3 DNA sequence: TGTGCCAGCAGTGAGTGGTCAGGGTCCACTGAAGCTTTCTTT. Translation gives CASSEWSGSTEAFF.

The chain has TRBV4-2 and TRBJ1-2; D gene unclear. Germline assignment: CDR1 LGHNA and CDR2 YNFKEQ. V lost 4 bases and J 0 bases, leaving 15 bases between the germline ends. The CDR3 has 16 residues. CDR3 bases: TGTGCCAGCAGCCCCGATAACGATGGAGCTAACTATGGCTACACCTTC. Its translation is CASSPDNDGANYGYTF.

The V and J genes are TRBV2 and TRBJ1-2; D call uncertain. With 1 base removed from V and 3 bases from J, the gap between germline ends came to 12 bases. This CDR3 contains 15 residues. Per the germline V gene, CDR1 is SNHLY and CDR2 is FYNNEI. The chain's CDR3 is CASSEGPGEDYGYTF. Here the CDR3 DNA reads TGTGCCAGCAGTGAAGGACCCGGGGAGGACTATGGCTACACCTTC.

The CDR3 DNA is TGTGCCAGCAGCCGTGGCAGCCCTTATAATTCACCCCTCCACTTT. It is translated as CASSRGSPYNSPLHF. The chain uses TRBV6-6 and TRBJ1-6, with no clear D. The CDR3 is 15 residues long. The V gene lost 6 bases and the J gene lost 4 bases, with 13 bases spanning the gap. Germline V gene lookup returns CDR1 MNHNY and CDR2 SVGAGI (reference sequence).

The chain joins TRBV4-1 to TRBJ1-3; D is undetermined. V lost 4 bases, J lost 2 bases, and 9 bases lay in between. The CDR3 has 14 amino acids. The germline CDR1 and CDR2 sequences are MGHRA and YSYEKL. CDR3 in DNA: TGCGCCAGCAGCCTTACTCGGACTGGAAACACCATATATTTT. Its translation: CASSLTRTGNTIYF.

In this sample, this clone turned up once. The chain links TRBV7-8 to TRBJ2-7; 7 bases agree with TRBD1. The CDR3 contains 15 residues. CDR1 and CDR2 from the germline V gene are SGHVS and FQNEAQ. Germline trimming cut 4 bases from V and 7 bases from J; bases unmatched to any gene: 13. CDR3 residues: CASSSDGTDALEQYF. The CDR3 coding sequence is TGTGCCAGCAGCTCCGACGGGACAGATGCCTTGGAGCAGTACTTC.

The chain couples TRBV7-6 to TRBJ1-2; the D gene is possibly TRBD1 (6 bases). The germline gives CDR1 SGHVS, CDR2 FNYEAQ. The CDR3 loop spans 13 amino acids. Trimming pared 2 bases from V and 7 bases from J, leaving 11 bases between. CDR3 region: CASSLSGETGYTF. Here the CDR3 DNA reads TGTGCCAGCAGCTTATCAGGGGAAACTGGCTACACCTTC.